The clone carrying this T cell receptor (beta chain) was counted once. Antigen unknown. Measured with immunoSEQ multiplex PCR; TCRdb has only the in-frame clones, and not every one. The table has roughly 100,000 clones, approximately 93% seen once; the top ten hold more than 4%. This sample is part of a study of T cell responses to AZD1222 COVID-19 vaccine. Overall study context: Second doses at about 4 or about 12 weeks were pooled. Findings of the study overall: Donors skewed white British and female; clonal diversity was possibly underestimated. The reported proportion of spike-specific TCRs targeting unmutated variant regions was nearly half. Only 5 to 7 individuals given AZD1222 were seropositive at baseline.

Losses at the gene ends were 3 bases for V and 4 bases for J; bases not matched to a gene: 3. The V gene's germline CDR1 is ENHRY and CDR2 SYGVKD. The CDR3 contains 15 residues. The sample consisted of peripheral blood, taken on day 0 of AZD1222 vaccination. The clonotype was recovered from an adult in good health. The genes are TRBV10-3 and TRBJ1-4; 9 bases align to TRBD1. The CDR3 spells CAISDPDRGNEKLFF. DNA for the CDR3: TGTGCCATCAGTGACCCGGACAGGGGTAATGAAAAACTGTTTTTT.